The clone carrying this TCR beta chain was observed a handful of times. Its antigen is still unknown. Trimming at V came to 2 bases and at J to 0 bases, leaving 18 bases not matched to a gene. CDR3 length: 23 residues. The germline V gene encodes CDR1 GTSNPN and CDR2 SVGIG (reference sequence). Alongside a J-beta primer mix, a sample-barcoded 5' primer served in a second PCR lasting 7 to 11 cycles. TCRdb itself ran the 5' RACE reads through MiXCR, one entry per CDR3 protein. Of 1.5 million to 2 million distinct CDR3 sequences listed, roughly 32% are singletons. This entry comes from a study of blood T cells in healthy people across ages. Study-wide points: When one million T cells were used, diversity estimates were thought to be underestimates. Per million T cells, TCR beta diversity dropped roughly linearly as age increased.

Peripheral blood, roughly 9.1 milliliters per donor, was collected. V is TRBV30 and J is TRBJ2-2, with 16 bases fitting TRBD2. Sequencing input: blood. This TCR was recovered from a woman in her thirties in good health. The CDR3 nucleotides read TGTGCCTGGAGTCTGTCGCGGCGGCCCGGGACTAGCGGGAGGGCCCCGAACACCGGGGAGCTGTTTTTT. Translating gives CAWSLSRRPGTSGRAPNTGELFF.